A selection of T cell receptor beta chains follows, all from one sample in a study of T cell repertoires in cytomegalovirus infection. TCRdb re-derived calls from the reads in MiXCR, one entry per CDR3 protein. The sample yields 510,000 or so distinct CDR3 sequences, approximately 26% seen once. The sequenced sample consisted of PBMCs. The receptors come from a human donor in good health (CMV status not recorded). Some clones in this sample may be carry-over from other donors' samples. CDR3s include the opening cysteine and the closing phenylalanine or tryptophan. A D gene is named only where the DNA matches it firmly. Not all rows give a size; the values are once, few, many and, for expanded clones, a class.

j_gene,d_gene,abundance,v_gene,CDR3nt,CDR3aa
TRBJ1-4,.,.,TRBV20-1,TGCAGTGCTAGAGTGGGGGGCGTGGATGAAAAACTGTTTTTT,CSARVGGVDEKLFF
TRBJ2-1,TRBD2,many,TRBV7-2,TGTGCCAGCAGCTCGAGGACTAGTAATGAGCAGTTCTTC,CASSSRTSNEQFF
TRBJ2-3,TRBD2,few,TRBV7-2,TGTGCCAGCAGCCCACCGGGACTACGCACAGATACGCAGTATTTT,CASSPPGLRTDTQYF
TRBJ2-1,.,few,TRBV20-1,TGCAGTGCTAGGGGGGGAGCTAGGGCGTACAATGAGCAGTTCTTC,CSARGGARAYNEQFF
TRBJ2-7,TRBD1,many,TRBV7-2,TGTGCCAGCAGCTTAGCCCCCACAGGGACAGGAGGGCCCTACGAGCAGTACTTC,CASSLAPTGTGGPYEQYF
TRBJ2-1,.,.,TRBV5-1,TGCGCCAGCAGCTTGGAGACATGGGTTATATCCGATGAGCAGTTCTTC,CASSLETWVISDEQFF
TRBJ2-1,.,many,TRBV7-8,TGTGCCATCCCCGTAGGGGTTCCGAGGGAGCAGTTCTTC,CAIPVGVPREQFF
TRBJ1-1,TRBD1,.,TRBV11-2,TGTGCCAGCAGCTCTGGACAGGGCGGGGTGAACACTGAAGCTTTCTTT,CASSSGQGGVNTEAFF
TRBJ1-1,TRBD1,.,TRBV3-1,TGTGCCAGCAGCCCTCTTGCCGGCTCAGGGGGCACTGAAGCTTTCTTT,CASSPLAGSGGTEAFF
TRBJ1-6,.,few,TRBV7-2,TGTGCCAGCAGCAGCAGGGGTACACCCCTCCACTTT,CASSSRGTPLHF
TRBJ1-5,.,many,TRBV7-2,TGTGCCAGCAGTCCCTCGCTCGGGGGGCCTCAGCCCCAGCATTTT,CASSPSLGGPQPQHF
TRBJ1-2,.,.,TRBV3-1,TGTGCCAGCAGCTCAGGGGCAGGTGGCTACACCTTC,CASSSGAGGYTF
TRBJ1-1,.,.,TRBV7-9,TGTGCCAGCAGCCGCATTTCTGGCCCCGGGACTGAAGCTTTCTTT,CASSRISGPGTEAFF
TRBJ2-4,TRBD1,.,TRBV24-1,TGTGCCACCAGTGATGCCCGACAGGGGAACATTCAGTACTTC,CATSDARQGNIQYF
TRBJ2-5,TRBD1,.,TRBV6-2/TRBV6-3,TGTGCCAGCAGTTGGAGCATTCAGGGGGTAAAGAAAGAGACCCAGTACTTC,CASSWSIQGVKKETQYF
TRBJ2-1,TRBD1,.,TRBV11-2,TGTGCCAGCAGCCCAAACCACGGCCGGGACAGGGATGAGCAGTTCTTC,CASSPNHGRDRDEQFF
TRBJ2-1,TRBD2,many,TRBV7-2,TGTGCCAGCAGCTATAGACTAGCGGGAGGGAGGGATGAGCAGTTCTTC,CASSYRLAGGRDEQFF
TRBJ1-1,.,many,TRBV7-2,TGTGCCAGCAGCCTAGCTTCCGTTGGGACCACTGAAGCTTTCTTT,CASSLASVGTTEAFF
TRBJ2-4,TRBD1,.,TRBV5-4,TGTGCCAGCAGCTTAATGACAGGGGGCGGGAAAAACATTCAGTACTTC,CASSLMTGGGKNIQYF
TRBJ2-2,.,few,TRBV4-1,TGCGCCAGCAGCCAAGAACCGGGGACGGGGAACACCGGGGAGCTGTTTTTT,CASSQEPGTGNTGELFF
TRBJ2-1,TRBD2,few,TRBV6-1,TGTGCCAGCAGTGAAGGGGCTAGCGGTAGCTCCTACAATGAGCAGTTCTTC,CASSEGASGSSYNEQFF
TRBJ2-5,TRBD2,.,TRBV12-3/TRBV12-4,TGTGCCAGCAGTTCGGAGACTAGCTGGGCCTACCTACAAGAGACCCAGTACTTC,CASSSETSWAYLQETQYF
TRBJ2-2,.,.,TRBV5-4,TGTGCCAGCAGCTCGGCGGGGTCTAGGGACACCGGGGAGCTGTTTTTT,CASSSAGSRDTGELFF